Shown below are 30 T cell receptor beta chains from a single sample sequenced in a study of blood T cell repertoires in COVID-19 (TCRdb year 2020). The library was generated by the immunoSEQ multiplex PCR assay. TCRdb limited this immuneACCESS table to in-frame rearrangements with V and J called. A share of clones is missing; checked studies link under half to unresolved V genes, and the rest is unexplained. The sample records about 160,000 clones, roughly 83% of which are singletons. The top ten constitute roughly a tenth of the sample. The material sequenced was peripheral blood. These receptors came from a woman of 80 years or more with active or convalescent COVID-19.

The chain couples TRBV11-2 to TRBJ2-1, with D possibly TRBD2 on 5 matching bases. The CDR3 is 18 residues long. Germline V gene data show CDR1 as SGHAT and CDR2 as FQNNGV. V was pared by 2 bases and J by 0 bases, with 17 bases between. The CDR3 spells CASSLIGVLALSYNEQFF. The CDR3 DNA reads TGTGCCAGCAGCTTAATCGGGGTTCTAGCCCTCTCCTACAATGAGCAGTTCTTC. The full variable domain, rest sourced from reference TRBV11-2 and TRBJ2-1, is EAGVAQSPRYKIIEKRQSVAFWCNPISGHATLYWYQQILGQGPKLLIQFQNNGVVDDSQLPKDRFSAERLKGVDSTLKIQPAKLEDSAVYLCASSLIGVLALSYNEQFFGPGTRLTVL.

The chain couples TRBV19 to TRBJ2-4, with TRBD1 matching 9 bases. CDR1 is LNHDA, CDR2 SQIVND, per germline (reference sequence). There are 18 residues in the CDR3. V dropped 7 bases and J dropped 0; count of bases not matched to a gene: 13. The chain's CDR3 is CASNPGQGLFGAKNIQYF. As DNA, the CDR3 is TGTGCCAGTAACCCGGGACAGGGCCTTTTTGGAGCCAAAAACATTCAGTACTTC.

Details on this clone: The junction shows a germline mismatch at one end, possibly a read error. This chain links TRBV18 with TRBJ1-4, with D possibly being TRBD1 (5 bases). The germline CDR1 and CDR2 sequences are KGHSH and LQKENI. CDR3 length: 15 amino acids. The CDR3 is CASSPRGTLGEKLFF. The CDR3 DNA sequence: TGTGCCAGCTCCCCACGAGGGACTCTAGGGGAAAAACTGTTTTTT.

V is TRBV5-6 and J is TRBJ2-3; D is unresolved. The V and J ends lost 7 bases and 2 bases respectively, with 14 bases between them. Germline values: CDR1 SGHDT, CDR2 YYEEEE. This CDR3 has 14 amino acids. The CDR3 is CASGSGWATDTQYF. CDR3 DNA: TGTGCCAGCGGATCCGGTTGGGCCACAGATACGCAGTATTTT.

This chain uses TRBV18 with TRBJ1-5, with D unresolved. The germline V gene has CDR1 KGHSH and CDR2 LQKENI. With 1 base removed from V and 4 bases from J, the gap between germline ends came to 11 bases. The CDR3 totals 15 residues. Written as DNA, the CDR3 is TGTGCCAGCTCACCACAGCCGTCGGGGAATCAGCCCCAGCATTTT. Its protein is CASSPQPSGNQPQHF.

The chain joins TRBV11-2 to TRBJ2-6; 7 bases map to TRBD1. After removal of 4 bases from V and 5 bases from J, the junction contained 11 bases not matched to a gene. The germline V gene has CDR1 SGHAT and CDR2 FQNNGV. This CDR3 has 17 amino acids. The CDR3 region has the DNA TGTGCCAGCAGCTCTTTGACAGGGTCTGGGAGGGCCAACGTCCTGACTTTC. It specifies CASSSLTGSGRANVLTF.

V is TRBV25-1 and J is TRBJ1-6; TRBD1 might be the D (6 bases). The CDR3 sequence is 13 residues long. CDR1 and CDR2 from the germline V gene are MGHDK and SYGVNS. V was clipped by 6 bases and J by 13 bases, with 16 bases between them. CDR3 protein: CASSDTGFNPLHF. CDR3 sequence (DNA): TGTGCCAGCAGCGATACAGGGTTCAACCCCCTCCACTTT.

J is TRBJ1-1 and V is TRBV19; 8 positions agree with TRBD1. Germline loops: CDR1 LNHDA, CDR2 SQIVND (reference sequence). V lost 8 bases to trimming and J lost 0 bases; unmatched junction nucleotides: 14. CDR3 length: 17 amino acids. The CDR3, as DNA: TGTGCCAGTGGACGAGGACAGGGAATAATCATGAACACTGAAGCTTTCTTT. Translated, it gives CASGRGQGIIMNTEAFF.

The V gene is TRBV7-8, the J gene TRBJ1-5; 7 nucleotides line up with TRBD1. The CDR3 extends over 16 amino acids. Losses at the gene ends were 3 bases for V and 4 bases for J; bases not matched to a gene: 9. Germline CDR1 reads SGHVS; CDR2 reads FQNEAQ. CDR3 sequence (DNA): TGTGCCAGCAGCTTCTTGAACAGGGGTTCTAATCAGCCCCAGCATTTT. Protein product: CASSFLNRGSNQPQHF.

This clone was seen many times. The chain joins TRBV7-9 to TRBJ1-4, with 10 bases matching TRBD1. In germline, CDR1 is SEHNR, CDR2 FQNEAQ (reference sequence). The CDR3 sequence is 16 residues long. The V gene end was trimmed by 5 bases and the J gene end by 8 bases; junction bases not matched to a gene: 11. DNA for the CDR3: TGTGCCAGCAGCAAAGACCGGGGACAGGGGCAGGAAAAACTGTTTTTT. Amino acids: CASSKDRGQGQEKLFF.

This chain joins TRBV2 and TRBJ2-1; D perhaps matches TRBD2 (5 bases). Trimming left V 3 bases short and J 8 bases short, with 8 bases between. The CDR3 has 12 amino acids. Germline V gene data show CDR1 as SNHLY and CDR2 as FYNNEI. CDR3 in DNA: TGTGCCAGCAGTGAGGGTAGCGATGAGCAGTTCTTC. Residues: CASSEGSDEQFF.

The chain has TRBV19 and TRBJ2-7, with 10 positions matching TRBD1. The CDR3 sequence is 15 residues long. Germline V gene data show CDR1 as LNHDA and CDR2 as SQIVND (reference sequence). The J segment lost 7 bases and the V segment lost 7 bases, leaving 13 bases of the junction unmatched. Here the CDR3 reads CASTLSGTGVGEQYF. Here the CDR3 DNA reads TGTGCCAGTACCCTCTCCGGGACAGGGGTGGGAGAGCAGTACTTC.

J is TRBJ1-1 and V is TRBV2, with 7 bases fitting TRBD1. Losses at the gene ends were 6 bases for V and 7 bases for J; bases not matched to a gene: 8. The CDR3 loop spans 13 amino acids. Germline CDR1 is SNHLY and CDR2 is FYNNEI. The CDR3 here is CASRSGTAFEAFF. The CDR3 nucleotides read TGTGCCAGCAGGTCCGGGACAGCTTTTGAAGCTTTCTTT.

In this sample, this clone turned up a few times. CDR3 nucleotide sequence: TGCGCCAGCAGCCAAGATCTGAGGGGGTCGGGTTCGAACACTGAAGCTTTCTTT. Protein: CASSQDLRGSGSNTEAFF. This chain connects TRBV4-3 to TRBJ1-1; a weak D match, TRBD1 (6 bases). The CDR3 has 18 amino acids. V gave up 0 bases and J gave up 1 base, with 18 bases separating them. CDR1 and CDR2 from the germline V gene are LGHNA and YSLEER.

The chain couples TRBV10-3 to TRBJ2-3; D remains unclear. The length of the CDR3 is 11 residues. Trimming took 10 bases from V and 2 from J, leaving 7 bases between them. The germline gives CDR1 ENHRY, CDR2 SYGVKD. For the CDR3, the DNA is TGTGCCACAGTCGCCACAGATACGCAGTATTTT. It codes for CATVATDTQYF.

This clone was counted a single time. The genes are TRBV7-2 and TRBJ1-3; D remains ambiguous. Germline lookup yields CDR1 SGHTA and CDR2 FQGNSA. The CDR3 totals 15 residues. V was pared by 0 bases and J by 0 bases, with 6 bases between. The CDR3 nucleotides read TGTGCCAGCAGCTTAGCCTCCAGCTCTGGAAACACCATATATTTT. Its translation is CASSLASSSGNTIYF.

V is TRBV10-3 and J is TRBJ2-1; TRBD2 aligns across 11 bases. CDR1 is ENHRY, CDR2 SYGVKD, per germline. The CDR3 is 14 amino acids. After removal of 2 bases from V and 9 bases from J, the junction contained 3 bases not matched to a gene. CDR3 in amino acids: CAISETSGGVEQFF. The CDR3 coding sequence is TGTGCCATCAGTGAGACTAGCGGGGGTGTTGAGCAGTTCTTC.

The V and J genes are TRBV7-9 and TRBJ1-2; D uncertain. The V gene lost 4 bases and the J gene lost 5 bases, with 26 bases spanning the gap. In germline, CDR1 is SEHNR, CDR2 FQNEAQ (reference sequence). This CDR3 contains 18 residues. The CDR3 here is CASSSRRGEENSLYGYTF. For the CDR3, the DNA is TGTGCCAGCAGCTCCCGACGCGGGGAGGAGAATTCCCTTTATGGCTACACCTTC.

This chain connects TRBV7-9 to TRBJ1-1; D remains unclear. The V gene lost 0 bases and the J gene lost 7 bases, with 6 bases spanning the gap. The CDR3 loop spans 12 amino acids. CDR1 and CDR2 (germline): SEHNR, FQNEAQ (reference sequence). The CDR3 DNA reads as TGTGCCAGCAGCTTAGCTAGAGTTGAAGCTTTCTTT. It codes for CASSLARVEAFF.

The chain carries TRBV5-1 and TRBJ1-2, with D perhaps matching TRBD1 (5 bases). The CDR3 covers 12 residues. The V end lost 3 bases, the J end lost 7 bases, and 10 bases lay between the germline ends. Germline CDR1 is SGHRS and CDR2 is YFSETQ. CDR3 DNA sequence: TGCGCCAGCAGCTGGCAGGGAGGTGGCTACACCTTC. This translates into CASSWQGGGYTF.

The rearrangement joins TRBV25-1 to TRBJ1-6, with D perhaps TRBD1 (5 bases). In germline, CDR1 is MGHDK, CDR2 SYGVNS. V was clipped by 3 bases and J by 6 bases, with 9 bases between them. There are 14 residues in the CDR3. This CDR3 reads CASSDTGVNSPLHF. The CDR3 region has the DNA TGTGCCAGCAGTGATACGGGGGTTAATTCACCCCTCCACTTT.

The V and J genes are TRBV19 and TRBJ1-3; D may be TRBD1 (6 bases). This CDR3 spans 15 amino acids. V gave up 6 bases and J gave up 4 bases, with 16 bases separating them. CDR1 and CDR2 (germline): LNHDA, SQIVND (reference sequence). CDR3 protein: CASRRQDLYGNTIYF. Written as DNA, the CDR3 is TGTGCCAGTAGGAGACAGGATTTATACGGAAACACCATATATTTT.

This clone was found a few times. The chain's CDR3 is CASSPGTGANTEAFF. The CDR3 DNA reads as TGTGCCAGCTCACCTGGGACAGGAGCGAACACTGAAGCTTTCTTT. The chain employs TRBV18 and TRBJ1-1, with 8 positions matching TRBD1. The CDR3 is made up of 15 amino acids. V lost 3 bases to trimming and J lost 1 base; unmatched junction nucleotides: 4. Germline V lookup: CDR1 KGHSH, CDR2 LQKENI.

This chain connects TRBV29-1 to TRBJ2-7; D gene ambiguous. Germline lookup yields CDR1 SQVTM and CDR2 ANQGSEA. The CDR3 length is 12 residues. The CDR3 is CRVTRHSYEQYF. DNA of the CDR3: TGCAGGGTCACAAGACACTCCTACGAGCAGTACTTC.

CDR3 sequence (DNA): TGCGCCAGCAGCCAAGAGGTGGGCACCATGGGCTCTGGAAACACCATATATTTT. Encoded protein: CASSQEVGTMGSGNTIYF. This sequence joins TRBV4-1 and TRBJ1-3; D is undetermined. The CDR3 runs to 18 residues. Germline values: CDR1 MGHRA, CDR2 YSYEKL. V shed 0 bases and J shed 0 bases, with 15 bases lying between them.

The V and J genes are TRBV5-6 and TRBJ1-3, with unresolved D. In germline, CDR1 is SGHDT, CDR2 YYEEEE. CDR3 length: 15 residues. With 3 bases removed from V and 0 bases from J, the gap between germline ends came to 10 bases. CDR3: CASSSKESSGNTIYF. In DNA form, the CDR3 reads TGTGCCAGCAGCTCCAAGGAGTCCTCTGGAAACACCATATATTTT.

The V gene is TRBV6-5, the J gene TRBJ2-3, with D possibly TRBD2 on 5 matching bases. Deletions cut 6 bases from V and 11 bases from J, with 18 bases between. Germline CDR1 and CDR2: MNHEY and SVGAGI. The CDR3 consists of 13 residues. Here the CDR3 DNA reads TGTGCCAGCAGCCAGGACTCGACCCTCCAGCAGTATTTT. Translation: CASSQDSTLQQYF.

The genes are TRBV7-2 and TRBJ2-2; D is unclear. With 1 base removed from V and 2 bases from J, the gap between germline ends came to 8 bases. This CDR3 is 15 amino acids long. Germline V gene sequence: CDR1 SGHTA, CDR2 FQGNSA. For the CDR3, the DNA is TGTGCCAGCAGCTTAGGAGGCGGAAACACCGGGGAGCTGTTTTTT. Amino acid sequence: CASSLGGGNTGELFF.

The sample holds one count of this clone. The chain combines TRBV6-2 or TRBV6-3 with TRBJ2-7; TRBD1 agrees at 8 bases. The length of the CDR3 is 19 residues. CDR1 and CDR2 from the germline V gene are MNHEY and SVGEGT. V shed 4 bases and J 3 bases; nucleotides not matched to a gene: 20. CDR3 loop: CASSWIRDRFIRGSYEQYF. The DNA of the CDR3 is TGTGCCAGCAGTTGGATCCGGGACAGGTTTATTAGAGGTAGCTACGAGCAGTACTTC.

V is TRBV21-1 and J is TRBJ2-7; the table's D call, TRBD1, has no DNA check behind it. TRBV21-1 corresponds to a pseudogene. This CDR3 region has 14 residues. The CDR3 is CASSGQDDHYEQYF. CDR3 DNA: TGTGCCAGCAGCGGGCAGGATGACCACTACGAGCAGTACTTC.